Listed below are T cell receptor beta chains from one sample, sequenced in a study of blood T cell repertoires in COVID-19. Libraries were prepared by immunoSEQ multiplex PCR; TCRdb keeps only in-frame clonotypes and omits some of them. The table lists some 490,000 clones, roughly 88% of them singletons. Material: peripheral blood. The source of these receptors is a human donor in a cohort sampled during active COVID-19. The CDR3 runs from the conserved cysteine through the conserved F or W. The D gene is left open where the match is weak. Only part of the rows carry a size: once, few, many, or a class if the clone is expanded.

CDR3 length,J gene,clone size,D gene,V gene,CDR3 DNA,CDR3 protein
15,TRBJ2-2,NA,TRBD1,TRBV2,TGTGCCAGCAGGCCCGGGACAGGCCTTACCGGGGAGCTGTTTTTT,CASRPGTGLTGELFF
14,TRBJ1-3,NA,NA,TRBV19,TGTGCCAGTAGTGAAGGGGGAACTGGAAACACCATATATTTT,CASSEGGTGNTIYF
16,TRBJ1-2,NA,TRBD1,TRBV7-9,TGTGCCAGCAGCTGGCAACAGCCGGGACAGGGGGCGATTCGCACCTTC,CASSWQQPGQGAIRTF
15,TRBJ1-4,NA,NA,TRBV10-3,TGTGCCATCAGTGCCGGGAGGGCAACTAATGAAAAACTGTTTTTT,CAISAGRATNEKLFF
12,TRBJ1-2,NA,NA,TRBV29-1,TGCAGCGGGAGCCAGACTGAAGGAGGCTACACCTTC,CSGSQTEGGYTF
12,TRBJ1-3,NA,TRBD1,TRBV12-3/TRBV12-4,TGTGCCAGCAGTTGGACAGGCAACACCATATATTTT,CASSWTGNTIYF
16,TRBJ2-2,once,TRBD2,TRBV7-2,TGTGCCAGCAGCTGGACCGGGACTAGCGGCACCGGGGAGCTGTTTTTT,CASSWTGTSGTGELFF
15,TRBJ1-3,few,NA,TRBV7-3,TGTGCCAGCAGCTTATCCCGGGACTCTGGAAACACCATATATTTT,CASSLSRDSGNTIYF
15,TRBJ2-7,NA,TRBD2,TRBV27,TGTGCCAGCAGTCCCGGGACTAGCGGGAGATACGAGCAGTACTTC,CASSPGTSGRYEQYF
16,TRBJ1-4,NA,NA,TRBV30,TGTGCCTGGAGTATCCCGAGGGGGAGGGTCGATGAAAAACTGTTTTTT,CAWSIPRGRVDEKLFF
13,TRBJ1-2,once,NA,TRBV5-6,TGTGCCAGCAGCTTGGGTGAGCGGCATGGCTACACCTTC,CASSLGERHGYTF
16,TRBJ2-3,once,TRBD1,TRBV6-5,TGTGCCAGCAGTTACTTCGGACAGGGGGCCACAGATACGCAGTATTTT,CASSYFGQGATDTQYF
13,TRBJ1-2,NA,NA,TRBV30,TGTGCCTGGAGCCGCGGGGGCTACTATGGCTACACCTTC,CAWSRGGYYGYTF
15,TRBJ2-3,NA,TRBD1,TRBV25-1,TGTGCCAGCAGTGGAAGGGACAGGGGAATAGATACGCAGTATTTT,CASSGRDRGIDTQYF
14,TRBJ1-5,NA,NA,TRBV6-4,TGTGCCAGCAGTGAAGGCAGGGGCGGCCAGCCCCAGCATTTT,CASSEGRGGQPQHF
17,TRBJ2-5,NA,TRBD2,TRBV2,TGTGCCAGCAGAGAACTAGCTAGCGGGAGTATTGGAGAGACCCAGTACTTC,CASRELASGSIGETQYF